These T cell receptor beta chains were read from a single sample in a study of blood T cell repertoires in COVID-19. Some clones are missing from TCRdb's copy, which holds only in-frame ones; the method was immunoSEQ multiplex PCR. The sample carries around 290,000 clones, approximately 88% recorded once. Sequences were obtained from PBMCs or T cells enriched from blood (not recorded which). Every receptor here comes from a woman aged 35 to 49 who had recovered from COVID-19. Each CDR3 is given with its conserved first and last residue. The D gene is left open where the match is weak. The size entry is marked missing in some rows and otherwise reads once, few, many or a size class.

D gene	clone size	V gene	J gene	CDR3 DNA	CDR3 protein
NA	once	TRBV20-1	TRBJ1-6	TGCAGTGCTAGTCCTACCCGACAGAAATATAATTCACCCCTCCACTTT	CSASPTRQKYNSPLHF
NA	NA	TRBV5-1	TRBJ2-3	TGCGCCAGCAGCCTGTGGGGGGATCAGGGAGATACGCAGTATTTT	CASSLWGDQGDTQYF
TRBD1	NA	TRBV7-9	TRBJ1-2	TGTGCCAGCAGCTCGGGACAGGGCACGGGTGGCTACACCTTC	CASSSGQGTGGYTF
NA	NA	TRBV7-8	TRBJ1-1	TGTGCCAGCAGCTTCTACAGGGAGCTGAACACTGAAGCTTTCTTT	CASSFYRELNTEAFF
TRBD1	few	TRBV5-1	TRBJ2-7	TGCGCCAGCAGCTTGGGGACAGGGTACACCTACGAGCAGTACTTC	CASSLGTGYTYEQYF
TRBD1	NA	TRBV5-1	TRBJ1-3	TGCGCCAGCAGCTTTGACAGGGGAGGATCTGGAAACACCATATATTTT	CASSFDRGGSGNTIYF
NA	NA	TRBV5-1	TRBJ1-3	TGCGCCAGCAGCCCAGGGAATCCCGGAAACACCATATATTTT	CASSPGNPGNTIYF
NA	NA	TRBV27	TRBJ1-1	TGTGCCAGCAGTTTGAGGACTGAAGCTTTCTTT	CASSLRTEAFF
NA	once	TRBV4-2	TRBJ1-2	TGTGCCAGCAGCCAACGCGGGGGCATGTATGGCTACACCTTC	CASSQRGGMYGYTF
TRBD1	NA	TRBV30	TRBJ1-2	TGTGCCTGGAGCGGGGACAGGCGCGTAGGCTACACCTTC	CAWSGDRRVGYTF
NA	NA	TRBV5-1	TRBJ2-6	TGCGCCAGCTCGGCACGGGCTGGGGCCAACGTCCTGACTTTC	CASSARAGANVLTF
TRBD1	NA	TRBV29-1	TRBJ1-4	TGCAGCGTTACGGACAGGGCGGGTGAAAAACTGTTTTTT	CSVTDRAGEKLFF
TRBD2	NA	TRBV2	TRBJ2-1	TGTGCCAGCAGGCCCGGACTAGCCGGGTACAATGAGCAGTTCTTC	CASRPGLAGYNEQFF
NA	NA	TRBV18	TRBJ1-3	TGTGCCAGCTCAGTTGAACAGGGTTTCTCTGGAAACACCATATATTTT	CASSVEQGFSGNTIYF
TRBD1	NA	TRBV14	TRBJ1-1	TGTGCCAGCAGCTCCCAGATTTTACAGGGGGCGGAAGCTTTCTTT	CASSSQILQGAEAFF
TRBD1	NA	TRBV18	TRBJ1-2	TGTGCCAGCTCACCTGGGACAGCCCTCTATGGCTACACCTTC	CASSPGTALYGYTF
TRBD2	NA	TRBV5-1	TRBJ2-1	TGCGCCAGCAGCTGGGATTGGGGGGGAGACAATGAGCAGTTCTTC	CASSWDWGGDNEQFF
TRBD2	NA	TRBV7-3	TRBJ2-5	TGTGCCAGCAGCTTAGGGACTAGCGGGGGAGGAACCCAGTACTTC	CASSLGTSGGGTQYF
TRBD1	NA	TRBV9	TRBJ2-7	TGTGCCAGCAGCGCTCGTAAGGGAGGACAGGGAACCTACGAGCAGTACTTC	CASSARKGGQGTYEQYF
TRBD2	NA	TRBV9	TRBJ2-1	TGTGCCAGCAGCGTAGACGGAGCGGGAGGGTCCTACAATGAGCAGTTCTTC	CASSVDGAGGSYNEQFF
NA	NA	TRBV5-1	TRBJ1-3	TGCGCCAGCAGCTTGAACGGGGGGTATGGAAACACCATATATTTT	CASSLNGGYGNTIYF
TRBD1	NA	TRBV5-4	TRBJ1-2	TGTGCCAGCAGCTTGGGACAGGGAACTAACGGCTACACCTTC	CASSLGQGTNGYTF
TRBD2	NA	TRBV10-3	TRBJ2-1	TGTGCCATCAGTCCCGGGACTAGCGGAGCCCCGCCCTACAATGAGCAGTTCTTC	CAISPGTSGAPPYNEQFF
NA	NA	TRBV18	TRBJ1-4	TGTGCCAGCTCAAACCAGGGAGGGGCAACTAATGAAAAACTGTTTTTT	CASSNQGGATNEKLFF
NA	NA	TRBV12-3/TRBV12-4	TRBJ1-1	TGTGCCAGCAGTACAGGGATGGGCACTGAAGCTTTCTTT	CASSTGMGTEAFF
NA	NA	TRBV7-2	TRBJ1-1	TGTGCCAGCAGCCCAGCGTCAGTGAACACTGAAGCTTTCTTT	CASSPASVNTEAFF
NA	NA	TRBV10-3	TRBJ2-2	TGTGCCTCCGAGGGTGGGGATGGCACCGGGGAGCTGTTTTTT	CASEGGDGTGELFF
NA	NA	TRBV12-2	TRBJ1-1	TGTGCAAGTCGCTTAGTGGCCAGAAAGAACACTGAAGCTTTCTTT	CASRLVARKNTEAFF
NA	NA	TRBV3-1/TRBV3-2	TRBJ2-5	TGTGCCAGCAGCCAGACCAGGGAAGAGACCCAGTACTTC	CASSQTREETQYF
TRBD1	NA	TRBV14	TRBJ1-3	TGTGCCAGCAGCCAAGCCCTCCCCGGACAGGGCGGGACCATATATTTT	CASSQALPGQGGTIYF
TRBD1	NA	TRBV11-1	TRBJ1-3	TGTGCCAGCAGCTCCCGGACAGGGGCACGTGGAAACACCATATATTTT	CASSSRTGARGNTIYF
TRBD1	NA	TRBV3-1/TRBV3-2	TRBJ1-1	TGTGCCAGCAGCCTCTGGGGACAGGGAAGGAACACTGAAGCTTTCTTT	CASSLWGQGRNTEAFF
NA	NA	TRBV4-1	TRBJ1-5	TGCGCCAGCAGCCAATTCGTATCCGAGCCCCAGCATTTT	CASSQFVSEPQHF
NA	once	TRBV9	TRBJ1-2	TGTGCCAGCAGCGTAGGGGCAGACGACTATGGCTACACCTTC	CASSVGADDYGYTF
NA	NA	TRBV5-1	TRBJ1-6	TGCGCCAGCAGCTTGGTCGGGGATTCACCCCTCCACTTT	CASSLVGDSPLHF
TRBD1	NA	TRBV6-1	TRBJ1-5	TGTGCCAGCAGTGAGACAGGGGTTGATCAGCCCCAGCATTTT	CASSETGVDQPQHF
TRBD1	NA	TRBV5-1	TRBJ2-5	TGCGCCAGCAGCTTGGTTGTCGTGGGGACAGGGAAGGAGACCCAGTACTTC	CASSLVVVGTGKETQYF
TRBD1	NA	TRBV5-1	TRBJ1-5	TGCGCCAGCAGCCGGTCTACAGGGGGAGATCAGCCCCAGCATTTT	CASSRSTGGDQPQHF
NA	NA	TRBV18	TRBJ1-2	TGTGCCAGCTCACAATCCGACAGCACCTATGGCTACACCTTC	CASSQSDSTYGYTF
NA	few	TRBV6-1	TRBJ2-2	TGTGCCAGCAGTGATGCGAGGCCCCCGGCCGGGGAGCTGTTTTTT	CASSDARPPAGELFF
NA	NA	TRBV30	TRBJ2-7	TGTGCCTGGAGTCCTAGCTTCCACGAGCAGTACTTC	CAWSPSFHEQYF
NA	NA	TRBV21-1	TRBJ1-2	NA	CASSGRDSLYPCYGYTF